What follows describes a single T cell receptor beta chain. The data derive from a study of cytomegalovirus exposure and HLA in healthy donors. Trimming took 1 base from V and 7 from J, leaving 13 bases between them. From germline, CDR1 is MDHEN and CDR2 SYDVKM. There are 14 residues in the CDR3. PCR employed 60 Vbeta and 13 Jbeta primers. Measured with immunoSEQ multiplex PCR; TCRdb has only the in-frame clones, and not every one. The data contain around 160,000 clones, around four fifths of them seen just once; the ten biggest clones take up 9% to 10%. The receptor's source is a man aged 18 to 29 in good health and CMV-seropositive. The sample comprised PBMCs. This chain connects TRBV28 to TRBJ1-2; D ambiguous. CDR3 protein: CASSLYENPTGYTF. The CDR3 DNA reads TGTGCCAGCAGTTTATATGAGAATCCTACTGGCTACACCTTC.